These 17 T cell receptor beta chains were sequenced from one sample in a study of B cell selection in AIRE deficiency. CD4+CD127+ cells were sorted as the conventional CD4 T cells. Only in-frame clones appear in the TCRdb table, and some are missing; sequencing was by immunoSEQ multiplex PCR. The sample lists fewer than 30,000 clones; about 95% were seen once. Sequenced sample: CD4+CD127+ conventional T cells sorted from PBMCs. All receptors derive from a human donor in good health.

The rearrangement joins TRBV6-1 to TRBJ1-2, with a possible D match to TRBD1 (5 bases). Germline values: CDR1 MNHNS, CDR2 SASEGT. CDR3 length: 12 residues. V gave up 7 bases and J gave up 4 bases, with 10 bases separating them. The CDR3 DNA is TGTGCCAGCAATCCGGGGCTCTATGGCTACACCTTC. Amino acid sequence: CASNPGLYGYTF.

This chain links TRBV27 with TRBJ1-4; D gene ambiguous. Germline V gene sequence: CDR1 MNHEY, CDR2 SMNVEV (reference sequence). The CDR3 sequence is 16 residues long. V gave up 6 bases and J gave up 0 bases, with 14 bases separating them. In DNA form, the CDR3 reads TGTGCCAGCAGAGGGCACCTTGGGGCAACTAATGAAAAACTGTTTTTT. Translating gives CASRGHLGATNEKLFF.

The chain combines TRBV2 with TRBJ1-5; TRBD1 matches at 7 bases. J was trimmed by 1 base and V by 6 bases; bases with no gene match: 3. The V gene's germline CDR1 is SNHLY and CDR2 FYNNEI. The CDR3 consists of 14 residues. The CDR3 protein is CASRTGLSNQPQHF. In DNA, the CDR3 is TGTGCCAGCAGGACAGGGTTAAGCAATCAGCCCCAGCATTTT.

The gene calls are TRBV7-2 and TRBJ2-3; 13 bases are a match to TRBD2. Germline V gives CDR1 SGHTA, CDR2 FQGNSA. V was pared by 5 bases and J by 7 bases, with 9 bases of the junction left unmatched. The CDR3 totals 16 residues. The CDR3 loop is CASSPPGLAGAHTQYF. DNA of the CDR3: TGTGCCAGCAGCCCCCCCGGACTAGCGGGAGCTCATACGCAGTATTTT. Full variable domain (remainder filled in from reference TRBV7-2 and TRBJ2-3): GAGVSQSPSNKVTEKGKDVELRCDPISGHTALYWYRQSLGQGLEFLIYFQGNSAPDKSGLPSDRFSAERTGGSVSTLTIQRTQQEDSAVYLCASSPPGLAGAHTQYFGPGTRLTVL.

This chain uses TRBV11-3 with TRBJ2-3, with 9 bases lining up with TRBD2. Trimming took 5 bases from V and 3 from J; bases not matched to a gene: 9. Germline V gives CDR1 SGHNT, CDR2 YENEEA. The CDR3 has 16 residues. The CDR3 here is CASSPRSGRDTDTQYF. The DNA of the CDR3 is TGTGCCAGCAGCCCTCGTAGCGGGAGAGATACAGATACGCAGTATTTT.

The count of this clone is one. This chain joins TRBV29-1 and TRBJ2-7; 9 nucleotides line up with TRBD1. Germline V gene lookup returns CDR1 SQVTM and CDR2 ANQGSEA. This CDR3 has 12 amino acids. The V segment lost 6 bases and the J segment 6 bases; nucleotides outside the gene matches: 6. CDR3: CSVETGGREQYF. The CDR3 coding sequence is TGCAGCGTGGAAACAGGGGGCCGCGAGCAGTACTTC.

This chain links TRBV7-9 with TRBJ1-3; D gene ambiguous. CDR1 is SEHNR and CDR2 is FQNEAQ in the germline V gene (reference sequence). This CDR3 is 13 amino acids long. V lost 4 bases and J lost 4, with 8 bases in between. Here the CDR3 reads CASSSRGGNTIYF. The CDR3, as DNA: TGTGCCAGCAGCTCCCGTGGGGGAAACACCATATATTTT.

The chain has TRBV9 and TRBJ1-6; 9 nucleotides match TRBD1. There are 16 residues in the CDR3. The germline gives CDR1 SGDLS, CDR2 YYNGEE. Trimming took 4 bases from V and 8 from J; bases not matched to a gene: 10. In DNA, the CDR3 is TGTGCCAGCAGCCCCACTCCGGGGGACAGGGATTCACCCCTCCACTTT. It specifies CASSPTPGDRDSPLHF.

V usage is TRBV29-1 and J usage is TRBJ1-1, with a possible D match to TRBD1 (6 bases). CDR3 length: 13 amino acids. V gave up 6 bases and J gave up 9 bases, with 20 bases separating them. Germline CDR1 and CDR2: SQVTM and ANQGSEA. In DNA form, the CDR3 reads TGCAGCGTCGCGGGGGCCGTTAATGGAAAAGCTTTCTTT. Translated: CSVAGAVNGKAFF.

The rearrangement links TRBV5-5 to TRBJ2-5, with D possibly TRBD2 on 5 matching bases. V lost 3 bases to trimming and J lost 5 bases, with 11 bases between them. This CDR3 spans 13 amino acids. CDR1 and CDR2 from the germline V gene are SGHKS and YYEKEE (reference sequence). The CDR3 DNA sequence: TGTGCCAGCAGCTCGGACTCCAGGGAGACCCAGTACTTC. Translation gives CASSSDSRETQYF.

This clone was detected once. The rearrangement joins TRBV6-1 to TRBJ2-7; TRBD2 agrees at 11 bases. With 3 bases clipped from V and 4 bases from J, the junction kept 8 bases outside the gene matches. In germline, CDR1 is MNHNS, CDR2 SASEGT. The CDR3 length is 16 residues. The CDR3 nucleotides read TGTGCCAGCAGTGAGGCAAGACTAGCGGGACTTTACGAGCAGTACTTC. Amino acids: CASSEARLAGLYEQYF.

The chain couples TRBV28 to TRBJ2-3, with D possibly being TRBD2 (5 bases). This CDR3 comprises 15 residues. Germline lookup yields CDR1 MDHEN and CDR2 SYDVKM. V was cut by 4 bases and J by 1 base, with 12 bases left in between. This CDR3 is CASSSISGGTDTQYF. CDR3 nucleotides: TGTGCCAGCAGTTCCATAAGCGGAGGCACAGATACGCAGTATTTT.

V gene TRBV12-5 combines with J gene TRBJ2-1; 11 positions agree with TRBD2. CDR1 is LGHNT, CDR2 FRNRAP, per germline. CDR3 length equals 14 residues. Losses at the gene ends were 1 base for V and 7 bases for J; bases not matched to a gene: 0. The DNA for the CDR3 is TGTGCTAGTGGTTTGGGACTAGCGGGGAATGAGCAGTTCTTC. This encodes CASGLGLAGNEQFF. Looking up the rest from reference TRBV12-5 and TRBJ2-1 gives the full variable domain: DARVTQTPRHKVTEMGQEVTMRCQPILGHNTVFWYRQTMMQGLELLAYFRNRAPLDDSGMPKDRFSAEMPDATLATLKIQPSEPRDSAVYFCASGLGLAGNEQFFGPGTRLTVL.

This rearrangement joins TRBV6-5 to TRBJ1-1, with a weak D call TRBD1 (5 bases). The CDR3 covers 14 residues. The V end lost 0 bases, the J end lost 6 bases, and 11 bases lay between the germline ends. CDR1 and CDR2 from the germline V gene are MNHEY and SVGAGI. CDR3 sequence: CASSYSDSSPEAFF. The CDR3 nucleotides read TGTGCCAGCAGTTACTCAGACAGTTCCCCTGAAGCTTTCTTT.

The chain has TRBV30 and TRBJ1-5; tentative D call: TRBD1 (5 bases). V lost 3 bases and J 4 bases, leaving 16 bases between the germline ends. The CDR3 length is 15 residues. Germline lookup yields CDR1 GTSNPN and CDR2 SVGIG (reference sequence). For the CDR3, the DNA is TGTGCCTGGAGGCTTCCTGGGGGGGAAAATCAGCCCCAGCATTTT. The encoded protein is CAWRLPGGENQPQHF.

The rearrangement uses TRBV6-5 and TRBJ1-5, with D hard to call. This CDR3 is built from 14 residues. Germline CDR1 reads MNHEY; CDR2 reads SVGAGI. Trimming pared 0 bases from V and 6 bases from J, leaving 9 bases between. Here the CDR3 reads CASSYSGVAQPQHF. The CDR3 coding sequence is TGTGCCAGCAGTTACTCAGGCGTAGCTCAGCCCCAGCATTTT.

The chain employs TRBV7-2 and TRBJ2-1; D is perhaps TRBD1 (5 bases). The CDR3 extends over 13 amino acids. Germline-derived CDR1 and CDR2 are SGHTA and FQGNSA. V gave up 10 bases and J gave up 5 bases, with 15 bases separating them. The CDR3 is CATRGGAHNEQFF. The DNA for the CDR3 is TGTGCCACCCGAGGTGGGGCACACAATGAGCAGTTCTTC.